The text below deals with one TCR beta chain. As yet, its antigen is unknown. This sample includes further DNA sequences coding for the same CDR3. This CDR3 has 13 amino acids. V lost 2 bases to trimming and J lost 4 bases, with 9 bases between them. Germline values: CDR1 MNHEY, CDR2 SMNVEV (reference sequence). This specimen comes from a study of shared clonotypes between healthy human individuals. Study details: Each donor's CD4 naive and CD4 memory cells filled three plates apiece, CD8 naive two, and CD8 memory one.

Approximately 200 ng DNA, about 28,000 T cell genomes, went into each sorted-subset replicate PCR. The protocol was immunoSEQ multiplex PCR, while the TCRdb copy is restricted to in-frame clones and leaves out a portion. The repertoire holds approximately 810,000 clones, 80% to 95% seen once, with less than 25% in the top ten. Overall study findings and caveats: Generally, estimated richness proved larger in naive subsets than it did in memory subsets. The four-donor shared clonotypes exceeded non-shared clonotypes in generation probability, with non-shared ones scoring lower.

Terminally differentiated effector memory CD45RA+ cells were excluded by CCR7 positive selection of CD45RO-negative cells. The sample comprised naive CD8+ T cells sorted from blood. The sequence came from a man aged 30 to 45 in good health. The V call is TRBV27, the J call TRBJ2-7; the D is unclear. The CDR3 nucleotides read TGTGCCAGCAGTTTAAAGGTTGCGTACGAGCAGTACTTC. Encoded protein: CASSLKVAYEQYF.